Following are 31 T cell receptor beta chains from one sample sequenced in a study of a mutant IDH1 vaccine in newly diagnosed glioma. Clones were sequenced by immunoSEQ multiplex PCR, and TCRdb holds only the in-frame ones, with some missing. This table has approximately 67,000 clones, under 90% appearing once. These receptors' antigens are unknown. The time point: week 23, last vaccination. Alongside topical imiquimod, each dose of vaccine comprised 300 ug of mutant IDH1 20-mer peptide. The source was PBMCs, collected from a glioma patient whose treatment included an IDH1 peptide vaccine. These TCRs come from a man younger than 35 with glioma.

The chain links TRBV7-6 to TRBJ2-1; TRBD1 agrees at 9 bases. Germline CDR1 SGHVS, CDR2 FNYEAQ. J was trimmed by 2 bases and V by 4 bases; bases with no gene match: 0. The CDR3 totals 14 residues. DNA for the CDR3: TGTGCCAGCAGCTACAGGGGGCCCTACAATGAGCAGTTCTTC. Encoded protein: CASSYRGPYNEQFF.

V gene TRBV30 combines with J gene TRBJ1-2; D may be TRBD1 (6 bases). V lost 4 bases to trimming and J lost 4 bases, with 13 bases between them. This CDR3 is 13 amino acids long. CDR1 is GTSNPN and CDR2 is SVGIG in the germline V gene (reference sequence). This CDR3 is CAWISGAGYGYTF. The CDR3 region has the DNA TGTGCCTGGATTTCGGGGGCAGGCTATGGCTACACCTTC.

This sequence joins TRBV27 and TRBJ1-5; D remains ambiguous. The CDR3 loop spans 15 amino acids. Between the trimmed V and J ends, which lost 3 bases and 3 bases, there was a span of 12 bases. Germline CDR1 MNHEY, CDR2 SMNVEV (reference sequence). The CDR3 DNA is TGTGCCAGCAGTTTTCGTCGATCCCCCAATCAGCCCCAGCATTTT. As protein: CASSFRRSPNQPQHF.

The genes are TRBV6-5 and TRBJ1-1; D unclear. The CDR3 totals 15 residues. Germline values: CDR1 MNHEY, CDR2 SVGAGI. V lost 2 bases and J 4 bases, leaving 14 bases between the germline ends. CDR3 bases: TGTGCCAGCAGTTACGGTCAATGGTACCCCACTGAAGCTTTCTTT. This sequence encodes CASSYGQWYPTEAFF.

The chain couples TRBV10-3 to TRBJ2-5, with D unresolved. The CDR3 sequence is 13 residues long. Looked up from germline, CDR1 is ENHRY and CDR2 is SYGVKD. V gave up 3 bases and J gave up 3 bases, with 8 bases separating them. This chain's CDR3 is CAISDSVEETQYF. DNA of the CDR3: TGTGCCATCAGTGATTCAGTGGAAGAGACCCAGTACTTC.

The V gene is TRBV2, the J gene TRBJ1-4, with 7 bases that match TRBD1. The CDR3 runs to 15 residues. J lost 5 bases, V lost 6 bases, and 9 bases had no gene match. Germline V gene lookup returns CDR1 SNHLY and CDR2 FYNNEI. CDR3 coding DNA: TGTGCCAGCAGCGAGGACAGGTTTGGGAATGAAAAACTGTTTTTT. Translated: CASSEDRFGNEKLFF.

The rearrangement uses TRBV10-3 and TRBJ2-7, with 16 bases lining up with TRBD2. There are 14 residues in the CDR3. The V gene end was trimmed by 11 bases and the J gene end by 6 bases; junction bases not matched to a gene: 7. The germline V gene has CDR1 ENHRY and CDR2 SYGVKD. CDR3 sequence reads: CAVGTSGRALEQYF. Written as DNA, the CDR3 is TGTGCCGTCGGGACTAGCGGGAGGGCCCTCGAGCAGTACTTC.

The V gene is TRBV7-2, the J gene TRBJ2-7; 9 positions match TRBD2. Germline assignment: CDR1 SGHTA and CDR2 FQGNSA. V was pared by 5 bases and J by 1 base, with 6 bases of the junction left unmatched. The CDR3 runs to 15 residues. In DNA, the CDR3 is TGTGCCAGCAGCACGAGGACTAGCGAGTCCTACGAGCAGTACTTC. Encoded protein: CASSTRTSESYEQYF. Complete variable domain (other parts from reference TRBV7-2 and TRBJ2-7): GAGVSQSPSNKVTEKGKDVELRCDPISGHTALYWYRQSLGQGLEFLIYFQGNSAPDKSGLPSDRFSAERTGGSVSTLTIQRTQQEDSAVYLCASSTRTSESYEQYFGPGTRLTVT.

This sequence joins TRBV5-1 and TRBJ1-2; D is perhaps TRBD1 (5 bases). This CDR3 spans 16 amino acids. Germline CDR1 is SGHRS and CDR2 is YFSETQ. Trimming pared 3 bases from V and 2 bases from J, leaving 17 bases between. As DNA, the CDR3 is TGCGCCAGCAGCTCCACGGGGTGGGGGACCAACTATGGCTACACCTTC. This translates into CASSSTGWGTNYGYTF.

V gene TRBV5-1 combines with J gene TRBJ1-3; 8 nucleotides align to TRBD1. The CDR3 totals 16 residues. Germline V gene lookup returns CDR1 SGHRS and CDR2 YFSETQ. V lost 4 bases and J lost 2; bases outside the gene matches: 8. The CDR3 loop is CASSAAGGLAGNTIYF. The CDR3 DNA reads TGCGCCAGCAGCGCGGCAGGGGGCTTAGCTGGAAACACCATATATTTT.

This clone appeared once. CDR3 loop: CASSPTGTSYEQYF. The CDR3 DNA sequence: TGTGCCAGCAGTCCCACAGGGACTTCCTACGAGCAGTACTTC. The J gene is TRBJ2-7, the V gene TRBV27, with D tentatively TRBD1 or TRBD2 (6 bases each). Germline-derived CDR1 and CDR2 are MNHEY and SMNVEV (reference sequence). CDR3 length equals 14 residues. V lost 5 bases to trimming and J lost 1 base, with 12 bases between them.

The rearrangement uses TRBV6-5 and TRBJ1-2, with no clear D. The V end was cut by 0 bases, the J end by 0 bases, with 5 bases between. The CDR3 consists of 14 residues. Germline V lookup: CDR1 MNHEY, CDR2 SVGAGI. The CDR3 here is CASSYSAPNYGYTF. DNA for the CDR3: TGTGCCAGCAGTTACTCGGCACCTAACTATGGCTACACCTTC.

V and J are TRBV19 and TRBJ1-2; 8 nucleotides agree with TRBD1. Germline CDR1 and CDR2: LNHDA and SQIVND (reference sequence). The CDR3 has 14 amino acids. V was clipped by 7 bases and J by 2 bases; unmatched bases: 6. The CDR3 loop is CASIGTGTNYGYTF. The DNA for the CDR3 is TGTGCCAGTATTGGGACAGGAACGAACTATGGCTACACCTTC.

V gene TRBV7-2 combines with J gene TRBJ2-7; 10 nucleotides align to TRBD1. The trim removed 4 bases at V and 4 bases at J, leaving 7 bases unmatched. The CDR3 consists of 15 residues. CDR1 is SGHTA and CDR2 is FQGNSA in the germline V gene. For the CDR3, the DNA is TGTGCCAGCAGCTCATCTCCGGGACAGGGGTACGAGCAGTACTTC. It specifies CASSSSPGQGYEQYF.

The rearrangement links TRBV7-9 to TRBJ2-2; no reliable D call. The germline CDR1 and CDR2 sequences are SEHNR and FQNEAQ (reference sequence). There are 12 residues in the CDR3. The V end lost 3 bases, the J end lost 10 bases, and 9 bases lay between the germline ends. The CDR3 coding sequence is TGTGCCAGCAGCTTGTCTCGCCTGGAGCTGTTTTTT. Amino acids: CASSLSRLELFF.

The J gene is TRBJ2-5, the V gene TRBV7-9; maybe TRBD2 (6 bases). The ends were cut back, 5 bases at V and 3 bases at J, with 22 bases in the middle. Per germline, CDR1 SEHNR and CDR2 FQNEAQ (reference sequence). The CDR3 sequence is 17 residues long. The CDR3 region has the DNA TGTGCCAGCAGCCAATCTACATCGGGGACTTCCAAAGAGACCCAGTACTTC. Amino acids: CASSQSTSGTSKETQYF. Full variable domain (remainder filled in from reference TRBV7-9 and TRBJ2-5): DTGVSQNPRHKITKRGQNVTFRCDPISEHNRLYWYRQTLGQGPEFLTYFQNEAQLEKSRLLSDRFSAERPKGSFSTLEIQRTEQGDSAMYLCASSQSTSGTSKETQYFGPGTRLLVL.

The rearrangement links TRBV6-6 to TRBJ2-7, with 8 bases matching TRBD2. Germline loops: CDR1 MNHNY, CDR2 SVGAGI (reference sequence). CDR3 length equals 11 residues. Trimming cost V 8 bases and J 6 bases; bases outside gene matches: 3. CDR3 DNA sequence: TGTGCCAGCCGACTAGCGCTCGAGCAGTACTTC. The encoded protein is CASRLALEQYF.

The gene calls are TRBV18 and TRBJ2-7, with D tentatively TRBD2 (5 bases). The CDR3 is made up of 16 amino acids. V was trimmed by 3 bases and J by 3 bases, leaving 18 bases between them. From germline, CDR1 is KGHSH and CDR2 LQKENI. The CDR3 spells CASSPGGPGYVYEQYF. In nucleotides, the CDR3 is TGTGCCAGCTCACCTGGCGGGCCGGGATATGTCTACGAGCAGTACTTC.

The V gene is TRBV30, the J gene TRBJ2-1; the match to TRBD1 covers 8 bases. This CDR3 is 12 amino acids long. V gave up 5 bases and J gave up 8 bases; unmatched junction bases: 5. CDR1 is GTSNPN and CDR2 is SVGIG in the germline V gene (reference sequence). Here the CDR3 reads CAWEDREDEQFF. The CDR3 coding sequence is TGTGCCTGGGAGGACAGGGAGGATGAGCAGTTCTTC.

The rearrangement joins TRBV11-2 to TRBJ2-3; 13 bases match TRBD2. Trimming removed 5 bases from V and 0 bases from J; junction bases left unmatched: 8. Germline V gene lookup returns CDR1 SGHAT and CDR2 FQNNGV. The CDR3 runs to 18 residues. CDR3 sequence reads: CASSQHRGLAGSTDTQYF. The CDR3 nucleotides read TGTGCCAGCAGCCAGCACCGGGGACTAGCGGGAAGCACAGATACGCAGTATTTT.

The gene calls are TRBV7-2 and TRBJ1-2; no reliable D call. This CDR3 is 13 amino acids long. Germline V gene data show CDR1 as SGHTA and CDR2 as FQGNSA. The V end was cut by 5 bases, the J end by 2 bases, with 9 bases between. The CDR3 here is CASSRDLNYGYTF. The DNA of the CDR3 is TGTGCCAGCAGCCGCGATCTGAACTATGGCTACACCTTC.

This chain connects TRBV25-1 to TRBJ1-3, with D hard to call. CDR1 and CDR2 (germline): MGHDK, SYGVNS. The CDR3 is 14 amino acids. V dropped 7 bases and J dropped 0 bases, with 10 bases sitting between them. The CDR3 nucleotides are TGTGCCAGCACCATGGGTCCCTCTGGAAACACCATATATTTT. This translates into CASTMGPSGNTIYF. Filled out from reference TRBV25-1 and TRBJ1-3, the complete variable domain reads EADIYQTPRYLVIGTGKKITLECSQTMGHDKMYWYQQDPGMELHLIHYSYGVNSTEKGDLSSESTVSRIRTEHFPLTLESARPSHTSQYLCASTMGPSGNTIYFGEGSWLTVV.

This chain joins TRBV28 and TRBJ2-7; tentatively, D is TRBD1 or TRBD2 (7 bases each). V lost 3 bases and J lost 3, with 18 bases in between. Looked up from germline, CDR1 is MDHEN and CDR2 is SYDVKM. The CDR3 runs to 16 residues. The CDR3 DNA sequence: TGTGCCAGCAGTTTCCCTTTGACAGGGAGGGACTACGAGCAGTACTTC. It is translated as CASSFPLTGRDYEQYF. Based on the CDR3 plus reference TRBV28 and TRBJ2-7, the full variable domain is DVKVTQSSRYLVKRTGEKVFLECVQDMDHENMFWYRQDPGLGLRLIYFSYDVKMKEKGDIPEGYSVSREKKERFSLILESASTNQTSMYLCASSFPLTGRDYEQYFGPGTRLTVT.

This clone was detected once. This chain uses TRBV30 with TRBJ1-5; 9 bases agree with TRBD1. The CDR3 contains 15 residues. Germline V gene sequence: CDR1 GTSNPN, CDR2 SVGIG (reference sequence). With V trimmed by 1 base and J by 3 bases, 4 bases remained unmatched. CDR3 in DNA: TGTGCCTGGAGTGAGGGACAGGGTTACAATCAGCCCCAGCATTTT. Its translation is CAWSEGQGYNQPQHF.

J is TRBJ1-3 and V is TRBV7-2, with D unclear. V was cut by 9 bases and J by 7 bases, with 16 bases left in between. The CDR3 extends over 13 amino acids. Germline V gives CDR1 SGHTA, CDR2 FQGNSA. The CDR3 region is CASGVDLGNTIYF. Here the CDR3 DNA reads TGTGCCAGTGGGGTGGACCTGGGGAACACCATATATTTT. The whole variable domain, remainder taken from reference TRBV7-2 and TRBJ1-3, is GAGVSQSPSNKVTEKGKDVELRCDPISGHTALYWYRQSLGQGLEFLIYFQGNSAPDKSGLPSDRFSAERTGGSVSTLTIQRTQQEDSAVYLCASGVDLGNTIYFGEGSWLTVV.

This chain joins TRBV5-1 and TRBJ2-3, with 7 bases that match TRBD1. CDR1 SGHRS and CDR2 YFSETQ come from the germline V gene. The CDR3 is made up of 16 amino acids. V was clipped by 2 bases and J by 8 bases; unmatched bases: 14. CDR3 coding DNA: TGCGCCAGCAGCTTCCGTACAGGGGACAGCGGCGGTACGCAGTATTTT. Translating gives CASSFRTGDSGGTQYF.

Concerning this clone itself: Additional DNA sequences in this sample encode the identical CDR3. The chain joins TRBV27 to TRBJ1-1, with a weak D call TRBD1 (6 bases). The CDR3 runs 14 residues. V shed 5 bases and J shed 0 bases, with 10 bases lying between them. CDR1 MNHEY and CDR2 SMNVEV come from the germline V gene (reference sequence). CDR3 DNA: TGTGCCAGCAGTCCCGGACAGATGAACACTGAAGCTTTCTTT. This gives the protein CASSPGQMNTEAFF.

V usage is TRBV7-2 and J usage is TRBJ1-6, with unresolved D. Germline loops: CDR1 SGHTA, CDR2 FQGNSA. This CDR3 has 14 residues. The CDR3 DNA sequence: TGTGCGGTTAAAAATGAGTTTTATAATTCACCCCTCCACTTT. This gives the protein CAVKNEFYNSPLHF.

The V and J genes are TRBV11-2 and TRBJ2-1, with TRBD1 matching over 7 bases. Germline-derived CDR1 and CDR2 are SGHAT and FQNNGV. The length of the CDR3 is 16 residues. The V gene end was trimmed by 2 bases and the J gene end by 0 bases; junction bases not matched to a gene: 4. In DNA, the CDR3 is TGTGCCAGCAGCTTACAGGGGGAAAACTCCTACAATGAGCAGTTCTTC. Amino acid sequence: CASSLQGENSYNEQFF.

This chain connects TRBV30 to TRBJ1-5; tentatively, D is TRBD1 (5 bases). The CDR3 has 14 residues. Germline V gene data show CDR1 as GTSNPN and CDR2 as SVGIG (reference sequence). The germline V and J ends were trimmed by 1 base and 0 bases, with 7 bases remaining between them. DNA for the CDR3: TGTGCCTGGAGTGCGACAGCTAGCAATCAGCCCCAGCATTTT. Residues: CAWSATASNQPQHF.

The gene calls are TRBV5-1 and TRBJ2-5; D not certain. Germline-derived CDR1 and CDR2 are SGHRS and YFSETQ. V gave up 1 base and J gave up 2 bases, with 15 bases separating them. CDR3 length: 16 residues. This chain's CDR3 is CASSLTPSTLQETQYF. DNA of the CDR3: TGCGCCAGCAGCTTGACCCCATCAACATTGCAAGAGACCCAGTACTTC. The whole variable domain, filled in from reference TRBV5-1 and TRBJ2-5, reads KAGVTQTPRYLIKTRGQQVTLSCSPISGHRSVSWYQQTPGQGLQFLFEYFSETQRNKGNFPGRFSGRQFSNSRSEMNVSTLELGDSALYLCASSLTPSTLQETQYFGPGTRLLVL.